This T cell receptor (beta chain) was observed in a study of T-cell memory formation after mild COVID-19. Notes on the study in general: Mainly CM and EM harbored the contracting CD4+ clones; mainly EMRA harbored the CD8+ ones. Whereas later expanders leaned CD4+, clones contracting day 15 to 85 showed a balanced CD4/CD8 makeup.

CDR3 length: 15 amino acids. Germline CDR1 SGHTA, CDR2 FQGNSA. V dropped 0 bases and J dropped 4 bases, with 10 bases sitting between them. UMIs and sample barcodes were carried by the TCR alpha and TCR beta cDNA libraries that 5'RACE produced using constant-segment primers. TCRdb recomputed calls from the 5' RACE reads with MiXCR, one row per CDR3 protein. The data hold about 82,000 distinct CDR3 sequences, with 9.5% to 15% observed a single time. This clonotype was seen only a few times. Its matching antigen is unknown. V is TRBV7-2 and J is TRBJ1-5; D possibly corresponds to TRBD1 (5 bases). Sequenced sample: PBMCs or a T cell subset sorted from them (not recorded which). The origin of this receptor is a man between 18 and 35 years old who had mild COVID-19 (a few samples of this study predate the infection). Cell type and time point are not known. The CDR3 loop reads CASSLASRDNQPQHF. The CDR3 nucleotides are TGTGCCAGCAGCTTAGCAAGCAGGGATAATCAGCCCCAGCATTTT.